These 30 T cell receptor beta chains were sequenced from one sample in a study of regulatory and conventional T cells in RAG deficiency. Some clones are missing from TCRdb's copy, which holds only in-frame ones; the method was immunoSEQ multiplex PCR. The table records under 15,000 clones, roughly 95% of them present only once. Genomic DNA came from blood regulatory T cells gated CD4+ CD25-high CD127-low. The sample was also linked to a second study, of regulatory T cells. That report adds: Primers: 52 TRBV forward and 13 TRBJ reverse.

Sequences were obtained from CD127- CD25+ CD4+ Tregs sorted from blood. The receptors stem from a human donor in good health.

With regard to this clone: In the same sample, other DNA sequences code for this CDR3. The V call is TRBV7-9, the J call TRBJ1-3; 8 positions agree with TRBD1. V dropped 1 base and J dropped 0; count of bases not matched to a gene: 11. CDR1 and CDR2 from the germline V gene are SEHNR and FQNEAQ (reference sequence). This CDR3 spans 19 amino acids. CDR3 protein: CASSLEAGGVLLSGNTIYF. CDR3 DNA: TGTGCCAGCAGCTTAGAGGCAGGGGGCGTCCTCCTCTCTGGAAACACCATATATTTT.

This chain links TRBV18 with TRBJ1-2; 12 bases are a match to TRBD1. From germline, CDR1 is KGHSH and CDR2 LQKENI. This CDR3 has 18 amino acids. Trimming took 2 bases from V and 3 from J; bases not matched to a gene: 10. CDR3 sequence (DNA): TGTGCCAGCTCACCATCGACCGGGACAGGGGGCGCGGACTATGGCTACACCTTC. As protein: CASSPSTGTGGADYGYTF.

This sequence joins TRBV19 and TRBJ2-5; TRBD2 matches 11 bases. After removal of 2 bases from V and 2 bases from J, the junction contained 1 base not matched to a gene. CDR1 is LNHDA and CDR2 is SQIVND in the germline V gene (reference sequence). The CDR3 extends over 15 amino acids. Here the CDR3 DNA reads TGTGCCAGTAGTATAATAGCGGGGGGGCAAGAGACCCAGTACTTC. Its protein is CASSIIAGGQETQYF.

The chain combines TRBV18 with TRBJ2-2; TRBD2 is a possible D gene (6 bases). CDR1 is KGHSH, CDR2 LQKENI, per germline. The CDR3 runs 15 residues. V was shortened by 1 base and J by 2 bases, with 8 bases between the two germline ends. This CDR3 reads CASSPLGGNTGELFF. The CDR3 DNA reads as TGTGCCAGCTCACCACTCGGGGGAAACACCGGGGAGCTGTTTTTT.

V and J are TRBV2 and TRBJ2-7; the match to TRBD2 covers 12 bases. CDR3 size: 14 residues. Germline V gene lookup returns CDR1 SNHLY and CDR2 FYNNEI. V dropped 6 bases and J dropped 3; count of bases not matched to a gene: 3. CDR3 DNA: TGTGCCAGCAGGCCGGGACTAGCGGGCTACGAGCAGTACTTC. Residues: CASRPGLAGYEQYF.

V is TRBV7-8 and J is TRBJ2-7; a possible D gene is TRBD2 (5 bases). Germline CDR1 SGHVS, CDR2 FQNEAQ. CDR3 length: 14 amino acids. Trimming removed 5 bases from V and 7 bases from J, with 18 bases in between. The CDR3, as DNA: TGTGCCAGCAGCCCCGACTACCGCCCGAGGGAGCAGTACTTC. Its translation: CASSPDYRPREQYF.

This chain uses TRBV10-3 with TRBJ2-1, with 7 bases lining up with TRBD1. The CDR3 is 17 residues long. From germline, CDR1 is ENHRY and CDR2 SYGVKD. V gave up 4 bases and J gave up 8 bases; unmatched junction bases: 17. DNA for the CDR3: TGTGCCATCAGTGGGGCGACAGGGAATATCTGGTGGGATGAGCAGTTCTTC. It encodes CAISGATGNIWWDEQFF.

The rearrangement links TRBV28 to TRBJ2-7; 8 positions agree with TRBD2. This CDR3 is built from 14 residues. The J segment lost 0 bases and the V segment lost 7 bases, leaving 5 bases of the junction unmatched. CDR1 is MDHEN and CDR2 is SYDVKM in the germline V gene. Written as DNA, the CDR3 is TGTGCCAGCACCGGGAGGGGGGGCTCCTACGAGCAGTACTTC. Its translation is CASTGRGGSYEQYF.

The CDR3 is CASRGGGPGINQPQHF. The DNA for the CDR3 is TGTGCCAGCAGGGGCGGCGGGCCCGGGATCAATCAGCCCCAGCATTTT. The rearrangement joins TRBV6-6 to TRBJ1-5; no firm D call. Germline CDR1 reads MNHNY; CDR2 reads SVGAGI (reference sequence). This CDR3 has 16 residues. V lost 6 bases, J lost 3 bases, and 18 bases lay in between.

V gene TRBV4-2 combines with J gene TRBJ2-1; weak D call: TRBD2 (6 bases). V dropped 1 base and J dropped 5 bases, with 9 bases sitting between them. CDR1 is LGHNA and CDR2 is YNFKEQ in the germline V gene. This CDR3 is built from 14 residues. Written as DNA, the CDR3 is TGTGCCAGCAGCCAAGGGGGACTCAACAATGAGCAGTTCTTC. It specifies CASSQGGLNNEQFF.

V gene TRBV6-1 combines with J gene TRBJ2-2; tentatively, D is TRBD2 (6 bases). The CDR3 covers 17 residues. CDR1 and CDR2 from the germline V gene are MNHNS and SASEGT. Trimming stripped 4 bases from V and 3 bases from J, with 18 bases between. The CDR3 is CASSGFPWGVYTGELFF. For the CDR3, the DNA is TGTGCCAGCAGTGGGTTTCCGTGGGGGGTTTACACCGGGGAGCTGTTTTTT.

In DNA form, the CDR3 reads TGTGCCTCCTCCAACCGGGTCACAGGACGATATGGCTACACCTTC. This gives the protein CASSNRVTGRYGYTF. The chain recombines TRBV30 with TRBJ1-2; possibly TRBD1 for D (5 bases). CDR1 is GTSNPN, CDR2 SVGIG, per germline (reference sequence). The CDR3 covers 15 residues. The V and J ends lost 7 bases and 5 bases respectively, with 23 bases between them.

V is TRBV7-9 and J is TRBJ2-5, with 10 positions matching TRBD2. Looked up from germline, CDR1 is SEHNR and CDR2 is FQNEAQ (reference sequence). The CDR3 contains 15 residues. The V segment lost 2 bases and the J segment 6 bases; nucleotides outside the gene matches: 6. CDR3 nucleotide sequence: TGTGCCAGCAGCTTACCAGCGGGGGGGCCTAAGACCCAGTACTTC. It codes for CASSLPAGGPKTQYF.

The chain employs TRBV6-1 and TRBJ1-2; D possibly corresponds to TRBD1 (6 bases). Germline V gene lookup returns CDR1 MNHNS and CDR2 SASEGT. The CDR3 covers 12 residues. The V end lost 11 bases, the J end lost 3 bases, and 13 bases lay between the germline ends. CDR3 loop: CAQGFGDYGYTF. In DNA form, the CDR3 reads TGTGCCCAGGGGTTCGGGGACTATGGCTACACCTTC.

The chain has TRBV27 and TRBJ2-5; 8 nucleotides match TRBD2. The CDR3 is 18 amino acids. The ends lost 8 bases at V and 0 bases at J; junction bases unmatched: 17. CDR1 is MNHEY and CDR2 is SMNVEV in the germline V gene (reference sequence). CDR3 in amino acids: CASAPRGVWRGDQETQYF. DNA for the CDR3: TGTGCCAGCGCCCCTCGGGGGGTCTGGCGGGGGGACCAAGAGACCCAGTACTTC.

The V call is TRBV2, the J call TRBJ2-2; 7 bases are shared with TRBD1. This CDR3 contains 14 residues. V lost 6 bases, J lost 5 bases, and 6 bases stayed unmatched. Germline V gives CDR1 SNHLY, CDR2 FYNNEI. The DNA for the CDR3 is TGTGCCAGCAGCATTTTGACAGGGACCGGGGAGCTGTTTTTT. This codes for CASSILTGTGELFF.

The V gene is TRBV28, the J gene TRBJ1-5; the match to TRBD1 covers 7 bases. Germline CDR1 and CDR2: MDHEN and SYDVKM. This CDR3 comprises 14 residues. The V gene end was trimmed by 2 bases and the J gene end by 11 bases; junction bases not matched to a gene: 9. CDR3 DNA: TGTGCCAGCAGTTTAGCGGACAGGAGGGGGACCCAGCATTTT. Its translation is CASSLADRRGTQHF.

The chain recombines TRBV6-1 with TRBJ1-2, with 8 bases that match TRBD1. CDR1 and CDR2 from the germline V gene are MNHNS and SASEGT. This CDR3 is 15 amino acids long. V lost 8 bases, J lost 3 bases, and 11 bases stayed unmatched. The CDR3 DNA reads TGTGCCAGCGCCGGTGGACAGGGTTGGGACTATGGCTACACCTTC. Its translation is CASAGGQGWDYGYTF.

CDR3 in DNA: TGTGCCAGTAGACAGGGTCGCTATGGCTACACCTTC. This codes for CASRQGRYGYTF. This chain joins TRBV19 and TRBJ1-2; D might be TRBD1 (6 bases). The CDR3 covers 12 residues. V shed 6 bases and J shed 4 bases, with 9 bases lying between them. Germline CDR1 LNHDA, CDR2 SQIVND (reference sequence).

J is TRBJ2-5 and V is TRBV7-8; D unclear. The DNA end favors TRBJ2-7, so the J call may be wrong. The CDR3 is made up of 14 amino acids. Germline CDR1 and CDR2: SGHVS and FQNEAQ. CDR3 bases: TGTGCCAGCAGCTCCATGACTGGAAGCTACGAGCAGTACTTC. As protein: CASSSMTGSYEQYF.

This chain links TRBV5-6 with TRBJ1-2; weak D call: TRBD1 (5 bases). The CDR3 totals 17 residues. Germline CDR1 and CDR2: SGHDT and YYEEEE. With 4 bases removed from V and 4 bases from J, the gap between germline ends came to 23 bases. CDR3 nucleotide sequence: TGTGCCAGCAGCACCCCTACAGGAAAAAGCGCGAGCTATGGCTACACCTTC. Translated, it gives CASSTPTGKSASYGYTF.

J is TRBJ1-5 and V is TRBV6-1; maybe TRBD1 (6 bases). Trimming cost V 3 bases and J 0 bases, with 6 bases left between them. The V gene's germline CDR1 is MNHNS and CDR2 SASEGT. This CDR3 spans 14 amino acids. The chain's CDR3 is CASSEGHSNQPQHF. The CDR3 nucleotides read TGTGCCAGCAGTGAGGGACATAGCAATCAGCCCCAGCATTTT.

The V gene is TRBV7-3, the J gene TRBJ2-4; perhaps TRBD1 as D (6 bases). The CDR3 contains 15 residues. In germline, CDR1 is SGHTA, CDR2 FQGTGA. V was shortened by 6 bases and J by 0 bases, with 12 bases between the two germline ends. The CDR3 region has the DNA TGTGCCAGCAGTCTGATAGGGGGAGCCAAAAACATTCAGTACTTC. Translation gives CASSLIGGAKNIQYF.

The rearrangement joins TRBV18 to TRBJ2-5, with a possible D match to TRBD2 (5 bases). CDR3 length equals 13 residues. Deletions cut 6 bases from V and 4 bases from J, with 12 bases between. Per germline, CDR1 KGHSH and CDR2 LQKENI. The CDR3 DNA is TGTGCCAGCTCCCCTACAGAGGGAGAGACCCAGTACTTC. This gives the protein CASSPTEGETQYF.

This chain joins TRBV5-1 and TRBJ1-2; the match to TRBD1 covers 7 bases. The CDR3 loop spans 18 amino acids. Germline V CDR1 and CDR2: SGHRS, YFSETQ. V gave up 3 bases and J gave up 0 bases; unmatched junction bases: 14. This CDR3 is CASSSVYRGDYTNYGYTF. Here the CDR3 DNA reads TGCGCCAGCAGCTCGGTTTACAGGGGAGACTATACTAACTATGGCTACACCTTC.

This chain connects TRBV18 to TRBJ1-2; 10 bases match TRBD1. This CDR3 has 17 residues. V shed 3 bases and J 1 base; nucleotides not matched to a gene: 8. Germline assignment: CDR1 KGHSH and CDR2 LQKENI. This chain's CDR3 is CASSPLGQGNFNYGYTF. The CDR3 DNA is TGTGCCAGCTCACCCCTGGGACAGGGGAATTTTAACTATGGCTACACCTTC.

The V and J genes are TRBV2 and TRBJ2-2, with D perhaps matching TRBD1 (6 bases). Trimming left V 4 bases short and J 1 base short, with 10 bases between. This CDR3 has 15 residues. Germline V lookup: CDR1 SNHLY, CDR2 FYNNEI. CDR3 protein: CASSAAGVNTGELFF. The CDR3, as DNA: TGTGCCAGCAGTGCGGCAGGGGTGAACACCGGGGAGCTGTTTTTT.

The V call is TRBV6-5, the J call TRBJ1-2; maybe TRBD1 (6 bases). V was trimmed by 0 bases and J by 4 bases, leaving 9 bases between them. Germline V gene sequence: CDR1 MNHEY, CDR2 SVGAGI. The CDR3 runs to 14 residues. CDR3 loop: CASSYSRRGYGYTF. The CDR3 region has the DNA TGTGCCAGCAGTTACTCGCGCAGGGGCTATGGCTACACCTTC.

This clone was observed once. The chain is built from TRBV10-1 and TRBJ2-3; 8 bases align to TRBD1. Per germline, CDR1 WNHNN and CDR2 SYGVQD (reference sequence). V shed 7 bases and J 4 bases; nucleotides not matched to a gene: 7. The CDR3 covers 14 residues. CDR3 region: CASNDRGRADTQYF. The CDR3 DNA reads as TGCGCCAGCAATGACAGGGGACGAGCAGATACGCAGTATTTT.

The CDR3 loop is CASQTLGGSNSPLHF. CDR3 DNA sequence: TGTGCCAGTCAAACATTAGGGGGCTCCAATTCACCCCTCCACTTT. The chain uses TRBV19 and TRBJ1-6, with 7 bases identical to TRBD1. Per germline, CDR1 LNHDA and CDR2 SQIVND (reference sequence). The CDR3 contains 15 residues. The ends lost 8 bases at V and 7 bases at J; junction bases unmatched: 11.